The source of this T cell receptor beta chain is a study of tumor-infiltrating lymphocytes in oesophageal squamous cell carcinoma. The CDR3 has 15 residues. CDR1 is SGHAT and CDR2 is FQNNGV in the germline V gene. TCRdb fed the PCR reads into MiXCR, producing one record per CDR3 protein. The sample includes about 10,000 distinct CDR3 sequences, 60% to 70% of them seen just once. Sequenced: esophageal tumor tissue. The clonotype was recovered from a female donor with esophageal squamous cell carcinoma. The rearrangement joins TRBV11-2 to TRBJ2-4; 9 bases align to TRBD2. The better agreement between TRBJ2-1 and the DNA end casts doubt on the J call. CDR3: CASSPLAGRNNEQFF. The CDR3 DNA is TGTGCCAGCAGCCCGCTAGCGGGGCGGAACAATGAGCAGTTCTTC.